The clone carrying this T cell receptor (beta chain) was recorded many times. What it binds is unknown. The data are from a study of identical twins. Study-wide points: Researchers reported excess low generation probability among twin-shared out-of-frame alpha sequences.

cDNA molecules carried unique molecular identifiers, and template switching added a universal primer site. MiXCR, applied by TCRdb to the 5' RACE reads, yields one record per CDR3 protein. The sample records 230,000 or so distinct CDR3 sequences, 6.5% to 9.5% being singletons. The length of the CDR3 is 15 residues. V was clipped by 0 bases and J by 6 bases, with 12 bases between them. Germline V gene sequence: CDR1 LGHNA, CDR2 YSLEER. In addition, the sample was reused for a study of yellow fever vaccine responses in identical twins.

The chain uses TRBV4-3 and TRBJ1-5; TRBD1 might be the D (6 bases). The sequenced material came from CD8+ T cells sorted from blood. The sequence was obtained from a woman between 18 and 29 years old in good health. The CDR3 DNA is TGCGCCAGCAGCCAAGATCGGACCAGGGGTCAGCCCCAGCATTTT. This gives the protein CASSQDRTRGQPQHF.